The clone carrying this TCR beta chain was seen repeatedly, ten times or more. The data were taken from a study of molecular identifiers for immune sequencing clone quantification. TCRdb processed the PCR reads anew with MiXCR; each CDR3 protein has one entry. The sample consists of around 460,000 distinct CDR3 sequences, less than 30% of them appearing once. V lost 1 base and J 1 base, leaving 9 bases between the germline ends. The CDR3 is 15 residues long. Germline V gene sequence: CDR1 SGHDN, CDR2 FVKESK. This chain joins TRBV14 and TRBJ2-3; D is unclear. Specimen: naive CD8+ T cells from blood, with Jurkat cell RNA spiked in. Subset: FACS-sorted CD8+CD4-CCR7+CD45RA+ naive T cells. The sequence was obtained from a human donor in good health. Some libraries in this study had Jurkat cell RNA spiked in. CDR3 protein: CASSQVMSRTDTQYF. The CDR3 DNA follows: TGTGCCAGCAGCCAAGTAATGTCCCGCACAGATACGCAGTATTTT.